This TCR beta chain appears in the sequencing data of a study of T cell responses to AZD1222 COVID-19 vaccine. General study results and limits: Along spike, vaccine-associated CD4 TCRs were found throughout, with dominance at 160-218 and 743-854. The donor group comprised mostly white British people and more females; the analysis possibly underestimated clonal diversity.

This clone came up once. What it recognizes is unknown. The CDR3 is 15 amino acids. CDR1 and CDR2 from the germline V gene are LGHDT and YNNKEL (reference sequence). V trimming: 2 bases; J trimming: 6 bases; junction bases outside the gene matches: 3. The protocol was immunoSEQ multiplex PCR, while the TCRdb copy is restricted to in-frame clones and leaves out a portion. The sample has some 130,000 clones; 70% to 90% are singletons. The sequencing used peripheral blood, collected on day 0 of AZD1222 vaccination. The origin of this receptor is an adult in good health. J is TRBJ2-2 and V is TRBV3-1 (or the pseudogene TRBV3-2); TRBD2 matches at 10 bases. The CDR3 nucleotides are TGTGCCAGCAGCCAAAAGGGACTAGCGTCCGGGGAGCTGTTTTTT. Amino acid sequence: CASSQKGLASGELFF.